The present TCR beta chain was sequenced within a study of shared T cell receptors in the human thymus. This clone was seen once. Generated by immunoSEQ multiplex PCR, the TCRdb table keeps only in-frame clones and is missing some. The sample lists around 730,000 clones, approximately 85% occurring once. The CDR3 loop spans 15 amino acids. Germline assignment: CDR1 SGHDT and CDR2 YYEEEE. Trimming pared 3 bases from V and 3 bases from J, leaving 13 bases between. These data were likewise used in another study, on human thymus T cells. That investigation notes: Resections from corrective heart surgery provided thymus tissue. Repertoires sampled from thymus and blood appeared biased in V and J gene usage. Unrelated individuals reportedly shared highly overlapping thymic TCR repertoires.

The chain joins TRBV5-6 to TRBJ2-1; a possible D gene is TRBD1 (5 bases). Sequenced material: thymocytes. This TCR derives from a girl under three years old with a congenital heart defect. In DNA form, the CDR3 reads TGTGCCAGCAGCTCGACAGAGTTCCGCTACAATGAGCAGTTCTTC. Translated, it gives CASSSTEFRYNEQFF.